The rows below give T cell receptor beta chains drawn from one sample of a study of blood T cell repertoires in COVID-19. Produced via immunoSEQ multiplex PCR; TCRdb's table is partial and in-frame only. The sample holds more than 65,000 clones, roughly four fifths seen once. The sample consisted of peripheral blood. The source of these receptors is a human donor in a cohort sampled during active COVID-19. Both conserved end residues are part of each CDR3. D genes are given only for firm matches. Rows may omit the clone size; those that give it use once, few, many or a size class.

D gene: TRBD2; V gene: TRBV9; clone size: -; J gene: TRBJ2-7; CDR3 protein: CASSVGAGGFYEQYF; CDR3 DNA: TGTGCCAGCAGCGTAGGAGCGGGGGGGTTCTACGAGCAGTACTTC
D gene: TRBD1; V gene: TRBV5-6; clone size: few; J gene: TRBJ1-3; CDR3 protein: CASSWGQANVYF; CDR3 DNA: TGTGCCAGCAGCTGGGGACAGGCCAATGTGTATTTT
D gene: -; V gene: TRBV19; clone size: -; J gene: TRBJ1-5; CDR3 protein: CASRARTESINQPQHF; CDR3 DNA: TGTGCCAGTAGGGCCCGGACAGAAAGTATTAATCAGCCCCAGCATTTT
D gene: -; V gene: TRBV30; clone size: -; J gene: TRBJ1-2; CDR3 protein: CAWSVPGGYTF; CDR3 DNA: TGTGCCTGGAGTGTACCGGGTGGCTACACCTTC
D gene: TRBD2; V gene: TRBV5-6; clone size: -; J gene: TRBJ2-1; CDR3 protein: CASSMTSGVGEQFF; CDR3 DNA: TGTGCCAGCAGTATGACTAGCGGGGTCGGTGAGCAGTTCTTC
D gene: -; V gene: TRBV25-1; clone size: -; J gene: TRBJ2-1; CDR3 protein: CASRATSYNEQFF; CDR3 DNA: TGTGCCAGCAGGGCCACCTCCTACAATGAGCAGTTCTTC
D gene: TRBD2; V gene: TRBV11-2; clone size: -; J gene: TRBJ2-5; CDR3 protein: CASSLEGLQETQYF; CDR3 DNA: TGTGCCAGCAGCTTGGAGGGACTACAAGAGACCCAGTACTTC
D gene: TRBD1; V gene: TRBV5-8; clone size: -; J gene: TRBJ1-5; CDR3 protein: CASRIRQGGEPQHF; CDR3 DNA: TGTGCCAGCAGAATAAGACAGGGGGGTGAGCCCCAGCATTTT
D gene: TRBD1; V gene: TRBV18; clone size: -; J gene: TRBJ1-4; CDR3 protein: CASSPKGQGPTNEKLFF; CDR3 DNA: TGTGCCAGCTCACCAAAAGGACAGGGCCCAACTAATGAAAAACTGTTTTTT
D gene: -; V gene: TRBV4-1; clone size: -; J gene: TRBJ1-2; CDR3 protein: CASSQATQSNYGYTF; CDR3 DNA: TGCGCCAGCAGCCAGGCGACACAGTCTAACTATGGCTACACCTTC
D gene: -; V gene: TRBV10-3; clone size: few; J gene: TRBJ1-5; CDR3 protein: CAISEQDQPQHF; CDR3 DNA: TGTGCCATCAGTGAACAGGATCAGCCCCAGCATTTT